This entry lists 2 T cell receptor beta chains sequenced from one sample in a study of CD8+ T cells in alopecia areata. RNA, once extracted, was reverse transcribed into cDNA for use as the sequencing template. Method: immunoSEQ multiplex PCR; TCRdb's copy keeps in-frame clones and lacks some. The sample carries some 190,000 clones, approximately 67% recorded once. The treatment was: oral pan-JAK inhibitor, 5-10 mg twice daily. The sequencing used CD4+ T cells sorted from blood, collected between weeks 43 and 45, from a patient treated with tofacitinib. The receptors derive from a human donor with alopecia areata.

V gene TRBV29-1 combines with J gene TRBJ2-2, with D tentatively TRBD1 (6 bases). V was cut by 5 bases and J by 6 bases, with 10 bases left in between. This CDR3 contains 12 residues. The germline CDR1 and CDR2 sequences are SQVTM and ANQGSEA. The CDR3 reads CSVQGFSGELFF. The CDR3, as DNA: TGCAGCGTTCAGGGGTTCTCCGGGGAGCTGTTTTTT.

The chain joins TRBV2 to TRBJ2-3; possibly TRBD1 for D (6 bases). CDR1 and CDR2 (germline): SNHLY, FYNNEI. This CDR3 spans 14 amino acids. V dropped 9 bases and J dropped 3 bases, with 16 bases sitting between them. CDR3 in amino acids: CASRPGQRTDTQYF. The DNA for the CDR3 is TGTGCCAGTCGTCCCGGACAGCGTACAGATACGCAGTATTTT.